This is a list of T cell receptor beta chains from one sample in a study of cytomegalovirus exposure and HLA in healthy donors. Clones were sequenced by immunoSEQ multiplex PCR, and TCRdb holds only the in-frame ones, with some missing. The sample carries 100,000 to 150,000 clones, about 8.5% recorded once. The sequenced sample consisted of PBMCs. The receptor set was obtained from a man aged 35 to 55 in good health and CMV-seronegative. CDR3s include the opening cysteine and the closing phenylalanine or tryptophan. Not all rows give a size; the values are once, few, many and, for expanded clones, a class.

j_call clone_size v_call cdr3_aa
TRBJ2-2 few TRBV9 CASSADRLGELFF
TRBJ2-5 few TRBV6-5 CASRNGETQYF
TRBJ1-1 . TRBV9 CASSVGDRPGTEAFF
TRBJ2-5 few TRBV7-8 CASRMSGTQYF
TRBJ2-7 few TRBV5-1 CASSPRTGWRYEQYF
TRBJ2-7 few TRBV13 CASSFGRREQYF
TRBJ1-5 . TRBV19 CASSWGEDQPQHF
TRBJ2-1 . TRBV7-6 CASSLMEGRSNEQFF
TRBJ1-4 few TRBV19 CASSIPGLNEKLFF
TRBJ2-7 few TRBV5-1 CASSLNSKTYEQYF
TRBJ1-5 few TRBV5-6 CASSLGTANQPQHF
TRBJ1-1 . TRBV5-1 CASSLGAVGTEAFF
TRBJ2-7 few TRBV2 CASSGLAGEQYF
TRBJ1-2 few TRBV2 CASREQGKDYGYTF
TRBJ1-4 . TRBV27 CASSLRGGPGEKLFF
TRBJ2-7 few TRBV7-9 CASTSGALNAYEQYF
TRBJ2-7 few TRBV23-1 CASSQSDSLLLSSYEQYF
TRBJ1-4 few TRBV4-2 CASSPEKAWNEKLFF
TRBJ1-1 few TRBV7-9 CASSNPDSRAEAFF
TRBJ1-2 few TRBV6-5 CASSYSDRGEGYTF
TRBJ1-2 few TRBV19 CASSRDREDYGYTF
TRBJ2-1 few TRBV28 CASRAGEVSFDEQFF
TRBJ2-7 . TRBV5-4 CASSLAGAGYEQYF
TRBJ1-5 few TRBV6-6 CASSQPGVSQPQHF
TRBJ1-2 few TRBV5-6 CASSWQFYGYTF
TRBJ1-5 . TRBV7-2 CASSGVGGNQPQHF
TRBJ1-2 few TRBV7-2 CASSAKGQGVGGYTF
TRBJ2-7 few TRBV19 CASSPPRRGRNSYEQYF
TRBJ2-1 few TRBV7-9 CASSLVRGGGYNEQFF
TRBJ1-2 few TRBV29-1 CSVEEIQGKKGGLPNYGCTF
TRBJ1-5 many TRBV6-6 CASSYEPGKWQPQHF
TRBJ1-2 few TRBV25-1 CASSDPYFYGYTF
TRBJ1-2 . TRBV19 CASRGQSYGYTF
TRBJ1-2 few TRBV4-1 CASSPTPGQNSYGYTF
TRBJ2-7 . TRBV28 CASSLRGAYEQYF
TRBJ1-5 few TRBV4-2 CASSHQEAGIGQPQHF
. few TRBV4-2 CASSPAGGAGASYEQYF
TRBJ1-1 . TRBV2 CASNKGAGTEAFF
TRBJ1-2 . TRBV6-5 CASSSDWANYGYTF
TRBJ2-4 few TRBV7-9 CASSDGTSGGIQYF
TRBJ2-5 . TRBV6-4 CASSSTGGGQETQYF
TRBJ1-4 . TRBV5-1 CASSLTGTGDEKLFF
TRBJ1-1 few TRBV7-6 CASSAGTGETEAFF
TRBJ1-2 . TRBV29-1 CSVEGRTGGREGYGYTF
TRBJ2-2 . TRBV19 CASSEGKGRTNTGELFF
TRBJ1-2 few TRBV7-2 CASSLAGSVGYGYTF
TRBJ2-5 . TRBV6-6 CASRDRARETQYF
TRBJ2-7 few TRBV5-6 CASSGGGREQYF
TRBJ1-3 few TRBV27 CASGSGAGNTIYF
TRBJ2-1 few TRBV6-1 CASGQRASYNEQFF
TRBJ1-3 . TRBV18 CASSPSVIDGNTIYF